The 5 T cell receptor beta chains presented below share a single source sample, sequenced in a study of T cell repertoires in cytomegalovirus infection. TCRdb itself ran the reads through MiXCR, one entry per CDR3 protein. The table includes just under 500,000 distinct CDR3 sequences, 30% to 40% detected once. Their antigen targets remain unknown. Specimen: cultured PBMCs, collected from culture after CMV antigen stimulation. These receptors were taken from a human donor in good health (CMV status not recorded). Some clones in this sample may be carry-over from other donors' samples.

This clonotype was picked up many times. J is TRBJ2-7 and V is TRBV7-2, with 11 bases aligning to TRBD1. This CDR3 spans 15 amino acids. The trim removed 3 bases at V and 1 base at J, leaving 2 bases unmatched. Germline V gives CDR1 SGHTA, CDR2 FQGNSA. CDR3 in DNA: TGTGCCAGCAGCTTGGGACAGGGGGGGTCCTACGAGCAGTACTTC. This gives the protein CASSLGQGGSYEQYF.

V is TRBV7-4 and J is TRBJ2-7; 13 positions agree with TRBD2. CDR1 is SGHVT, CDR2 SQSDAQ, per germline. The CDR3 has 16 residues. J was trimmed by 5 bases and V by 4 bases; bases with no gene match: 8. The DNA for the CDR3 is TGTGCCAGCAGCTCCCGGACTAGCGGGAGTTCCCACGAGCAGTACTTC. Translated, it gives CASSSRTSGSSHEQYF.

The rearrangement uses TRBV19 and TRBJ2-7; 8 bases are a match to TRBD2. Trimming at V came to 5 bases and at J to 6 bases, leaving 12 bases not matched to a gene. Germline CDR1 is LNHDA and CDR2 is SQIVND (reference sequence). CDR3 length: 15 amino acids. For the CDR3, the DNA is TGTGCCAGTAGTCCCCCTGGACGGGGGGGTAGCGAGCAGTACTTC. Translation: CASSPPGRGGSEQYF.

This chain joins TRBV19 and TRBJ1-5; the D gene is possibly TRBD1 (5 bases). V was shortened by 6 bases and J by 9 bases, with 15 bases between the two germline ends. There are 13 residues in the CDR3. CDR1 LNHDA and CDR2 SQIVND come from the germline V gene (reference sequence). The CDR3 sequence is CASSGGGFRPQHF. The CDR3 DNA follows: TGTGCCAGTAGCGGGGGGGGGTTCAGGCCCCAGCATTTT.

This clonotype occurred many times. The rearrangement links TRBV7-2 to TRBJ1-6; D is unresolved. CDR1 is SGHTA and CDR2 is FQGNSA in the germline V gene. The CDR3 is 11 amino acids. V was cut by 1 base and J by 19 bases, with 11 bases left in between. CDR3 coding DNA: TGTGCCAGCAGCTTAGTAGGAGATCAACACTTT. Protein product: CASSLVGDQHF.